This T cell receptor beta chain was profiled in a study of monozygotic twins with inflammatory bowel disease. Total RNA amounting to 3,000 to 3,500 ng went into each TCR library. There were eight separate reactions per sample in which cDNA was made. TCRdb re-called the 5' RACE reads; one entry per CDR3 protein, DNA not given. This table lists 110,000 to 150,000 distinct CDR3 sequences. Isolation of total RNA was performed on whole blood, with no prior T cell sorting. The sequence derives from a human donor with ulcerative colitis or Crohn's disease, or a healthy co-twin of an affected twin (not recorded which). The source material was blood.

CDR3 in amino acids: CASSVGQGAQNTEAFF. The chain employs TRBV5-1 and TRBJ1-1; TCRdb's D call of TRBD1 is untestable without DNA. Looked up from germline, CDR1 is SGHRS and CDR2 is YFSETQ. The CDR3 totals 16 residues.